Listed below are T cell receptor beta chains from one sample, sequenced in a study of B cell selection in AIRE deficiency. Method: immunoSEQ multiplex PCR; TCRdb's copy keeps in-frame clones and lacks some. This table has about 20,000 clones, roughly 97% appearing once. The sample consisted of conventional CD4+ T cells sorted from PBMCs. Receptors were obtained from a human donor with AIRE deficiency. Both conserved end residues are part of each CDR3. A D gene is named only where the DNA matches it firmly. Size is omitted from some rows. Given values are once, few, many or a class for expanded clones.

CDR3aa: CASSLRPVGNSPLHF; v_gene: TRBV5-6; abundance: .; d_gene: .
CDR3aa: CASSPGAGYEQYF; v_gene: TRBV5-1; abundance: .; d_gene: .
CDR3aa: CASSHTPEPFTPLHF; v_gene: TRBV27; abundance: .; d_gene: .
CDR3aa: CASSQGRTGHADTQYF; v_gene: TRBV14; abundance: .; d_gene: TRBD1
CDR3aa: CASSSQAINEQFF; v_gene: TRBV7-2; abundance: once; d_gene: .
CDR3aa: CASSFRAALGYGYTF; v_gene: TRBV5-6; abundance: .; d_gene: .
CDR3aa: CASSLTGSDEKLFF; v_gene: TRBV4-1; abundance: once; d_gene: TRBD1
CDR3aa: CASRDRVNSPLHF; v_gene: TRBV19; abundance: .; d_gene: TRBD1
CDR3aa: CASSVGSGAADTQYF; v_gene: TRBV9; abundance: .; d_gene: .
CDR3aa: CASSPLAGGRETQYF; v_gene: TRBV18; abundance: .; d_gene: TRBD2
CDR3aa: CASSLRSGQNQPQHF; v_gene: TRBV7-3; abundance: .; d_gene: TRBD1
CDR3aa: CSATDAYGYTF; v_gene: TRBV20-1; abundance: .; d_gene: .
CDR3aa: CASSPLFGGETQYF; v_gene: TRBV18; abundance: .; d_gene: .
CDR3aa: CASSPDFWETQYF; v_gene: TRBV4-2; abundance: .; d_gene: .
CDR3aa: CASSKKGLLYYYGYTF; v_gene: TRBV21-1; abundance: .; d_gene: .
CDR3aa: CASSQGRTNTGELFF; v_gene: TRBV6-6; abundance: .; d_gene: .
CDR3aa: CASSPNDRGFNEQFF; v_gene: TRBV18; abundance: .; d_gene: TRBD1
CDR3aa: CASSRGLSYYNEQFF; v_gene: TRBV6-5; abundance: .; d_gene: .
CDR3aa: CASSQEYRGRGEKLFF; v_gene: TRBV4-3; abundance: .; d_gene: TRBD1
CDR3aa: CASSPSQGRSYNEQFF; v_gene: TRBV7-6; abundance: .; d_gene: .
CDR3aa: CASTRGWDLEQYF; v_gene: TRBV7-2; abundance: .; d_gene: .
CDR3aa: CASSPSPKETQYF; v_gene: TRBV7-3; abundance: once; d_gene: .
CDR3aa: CASSLSRDQETQYF; v_gene: TRBV7-2; abundance: .; d_gene: .
CDR3aa: CASSLAVITPTEAFF; v_gene: TRBV7-8; abundance: .; d_gene: .
CDR3aa: CASSSGLTNYGYTF; v_gene: TRBV5-1; abundance: .; d_gene: .
CDR3aa: CACQSQGGWGKLFF; v_gene: TRBV30; abundance: .; d_gene: TRBD1
CDR3aa: CASSLGDTGNTEAFF; v_gene: TRBV5-5; abundance: .; d_gene: .
CDR3aa: CASSDRQGAWEKLFF; v_gene: TRBV19; abundance: .; d_gene: TRBD1